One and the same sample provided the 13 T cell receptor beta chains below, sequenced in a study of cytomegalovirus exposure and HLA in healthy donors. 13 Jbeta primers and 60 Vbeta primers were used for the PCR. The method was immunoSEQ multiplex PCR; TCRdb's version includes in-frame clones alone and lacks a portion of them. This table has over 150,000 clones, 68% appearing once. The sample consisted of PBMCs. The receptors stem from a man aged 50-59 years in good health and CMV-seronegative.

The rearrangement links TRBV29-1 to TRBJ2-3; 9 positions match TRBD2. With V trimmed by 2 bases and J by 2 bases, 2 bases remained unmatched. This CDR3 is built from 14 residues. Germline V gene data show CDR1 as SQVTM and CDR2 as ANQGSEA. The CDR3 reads CSVEQRGATDTQYF. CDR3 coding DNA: TGCAGCGTTGAACAGCGGGGGGCCACAGATACGCAGTATTTT.

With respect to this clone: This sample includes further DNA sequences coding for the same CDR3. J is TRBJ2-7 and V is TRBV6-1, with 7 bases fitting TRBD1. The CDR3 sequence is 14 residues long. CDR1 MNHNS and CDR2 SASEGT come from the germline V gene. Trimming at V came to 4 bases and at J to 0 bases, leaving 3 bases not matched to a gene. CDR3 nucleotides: TGTGCCAGCAGTGGGACAGGACTCTCCTACGAGCAGTACTTC. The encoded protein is CASSGTGLSYEQYF.

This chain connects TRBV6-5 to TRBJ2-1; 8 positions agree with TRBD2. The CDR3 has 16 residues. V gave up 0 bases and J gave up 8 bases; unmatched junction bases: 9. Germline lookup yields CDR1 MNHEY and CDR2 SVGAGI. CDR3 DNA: TGTGCCAGCAGTTACTCGGTGTCGGGGGGGCGTGATGAGCAGTTCTTC. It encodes CASSYSVSGGRDEQFF.

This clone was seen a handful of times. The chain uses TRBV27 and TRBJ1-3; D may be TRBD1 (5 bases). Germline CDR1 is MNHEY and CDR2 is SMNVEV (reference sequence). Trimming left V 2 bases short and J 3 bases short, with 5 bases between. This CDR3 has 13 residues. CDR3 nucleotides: TGTGCCAGCAGTTTACAGGGTGGAAACACCATATATTTT. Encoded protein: CASSLQGGNTIYF.

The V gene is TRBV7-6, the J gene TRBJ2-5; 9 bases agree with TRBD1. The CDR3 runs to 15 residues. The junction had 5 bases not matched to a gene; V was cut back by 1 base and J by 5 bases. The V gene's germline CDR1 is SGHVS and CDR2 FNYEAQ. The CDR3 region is CASSLGGTGIETQYF. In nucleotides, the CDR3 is TGTGCCAGCAGCTTAGGCGGGACAGGGATCGAGACCCAGTACTTC.

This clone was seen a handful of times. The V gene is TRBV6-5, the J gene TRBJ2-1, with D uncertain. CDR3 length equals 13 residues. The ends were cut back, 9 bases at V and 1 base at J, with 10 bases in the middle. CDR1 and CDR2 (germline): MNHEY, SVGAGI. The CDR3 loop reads CASQSESYNEQFF. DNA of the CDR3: TGTGCCAGTCAGTCGGAGTCCTACAATGAGCAGTTCTTC.

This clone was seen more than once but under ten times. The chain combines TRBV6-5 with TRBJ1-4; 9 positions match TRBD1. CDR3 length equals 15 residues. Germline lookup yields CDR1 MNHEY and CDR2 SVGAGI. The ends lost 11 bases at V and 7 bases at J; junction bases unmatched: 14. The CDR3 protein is CAPRRSGQGSEKLFF. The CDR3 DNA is TGTGCCCCCCGCCGATCGGGACAGGGTAGTGAAAAACTGTTTTTT.

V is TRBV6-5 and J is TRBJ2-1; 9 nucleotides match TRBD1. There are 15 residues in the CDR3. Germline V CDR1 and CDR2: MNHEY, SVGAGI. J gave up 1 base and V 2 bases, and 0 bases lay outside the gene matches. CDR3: CASSYGQGSYNEQFF. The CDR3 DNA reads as TGTGCCAGCAGTTACGGACAGGGGTCCTACAATGAGCAGTTCTTC.

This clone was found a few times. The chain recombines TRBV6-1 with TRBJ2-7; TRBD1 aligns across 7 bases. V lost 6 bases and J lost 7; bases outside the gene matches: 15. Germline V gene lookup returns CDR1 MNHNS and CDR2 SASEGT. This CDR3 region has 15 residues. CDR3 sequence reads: CASRYRQGALREQYF. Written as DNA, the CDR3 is TGTGCCAGCAGATACAGACAGGGAGCCCTCCGGGAGCAGTACTTC.

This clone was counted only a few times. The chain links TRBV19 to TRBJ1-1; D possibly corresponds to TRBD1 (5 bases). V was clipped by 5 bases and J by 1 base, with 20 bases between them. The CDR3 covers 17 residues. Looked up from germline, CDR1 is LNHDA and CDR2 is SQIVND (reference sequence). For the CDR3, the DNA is TGTGCCAGTAGTCCCCCCGGCGGGGCCGCGACGAACACTGAAGCTTTCTTT. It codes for CASSPPGGAATNTEAFF.

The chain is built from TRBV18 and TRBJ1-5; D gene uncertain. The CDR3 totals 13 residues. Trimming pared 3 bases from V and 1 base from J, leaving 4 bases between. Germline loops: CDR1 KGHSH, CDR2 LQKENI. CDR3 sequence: CASSPLSNQPQHF. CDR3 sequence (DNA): TGTGCCAGCTCACCCTTAAGCAATCAGCCCCAGCATTTT.

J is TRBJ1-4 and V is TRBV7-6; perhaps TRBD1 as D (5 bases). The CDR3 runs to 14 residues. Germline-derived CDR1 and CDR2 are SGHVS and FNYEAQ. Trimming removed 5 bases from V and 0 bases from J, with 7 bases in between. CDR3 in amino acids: CASSKTATNEKLFF. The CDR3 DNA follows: TGTGCCAGCAGCAAGACAGCAACTAATGAAAAACTGTTTTTT.

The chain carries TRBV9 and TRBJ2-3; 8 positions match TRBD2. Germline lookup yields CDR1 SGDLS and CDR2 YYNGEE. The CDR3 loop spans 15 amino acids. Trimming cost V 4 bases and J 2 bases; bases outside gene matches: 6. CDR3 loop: CASSSIAGSTDTQYF. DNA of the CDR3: TGTGCCAGCAGCTCGATAGCGGGGTCCACAGATACGCAGTATTTT.